These 5 T cell receptor beta chains were all obtained from the same sample, sequenced in a study of blood T cell repertoires in COVID-19. Libraries were prepared by immunoSEQ multiplex PCR; TCRdb keeps only in-frame clonotypes and omits some of them. Of approximately 300,000 clones detected, 65% to 90% appear once; the ten largest clones hold 8.5% to 12%. The sequencing sample was made of PBMCs or T cells enriched from blood (not recorded which). Receptor source: a woman aged 18-30 years who had recovered from COVID-19.

The V and J genes are TRBV19 and TRBJ1-5; maybe TRBD1 (5 bases). Germline V lookup: CDR1 LNHDA, CDR2 SQIVND (reference sequence). The CDR3 has 15 residues. The V end lost 1 base, the J end lost 7 bases, and 14 bases lay between the germline ends. The CDR3 bases are TGTGCCAGTAGTATAGCGGGGGGTTGGGGGCAGCCCCAGCATTTT. Translation: CASSIAGGWGQPQHF.

J is TRBJ1-1 and V is TRBV2, with no clear D. CDR3 length: 13 residues. The germline V gene has CDR1 SNHLY and CDR2 FYNNEI. The germline V and J ends were trimmed by 0 bases and 6 bases, with 8 bases remaining between them. The CDR3, as DNA: TGTGCCAGCAGTGAAGCGCACCAGTCTGAAGCTTTCTTT. Translated: CASSEAHQSEAFF.

The chain links TRBV7-2 to TRBJ2-7, with 8 positions matching TRBD2. Germline V gene lookup returns CDR1 SGHTA and CDR2 FQGNSA. The CDR3 spans 16 residues. V trimming: 5 bases; J trimming: 1 base; junction bases outside the gene matches: 10. The CDR3 protein is CASSPPTSVISYEQYF. As DNA, the CDR3 is TGTGCCAGCAGCCCCCCGACTAGCGTAATATCCTACGAGCAGTACTTC.

This clone occurred once. The gene calls are TRBV7-2 and TRBJ2-1; TRBD2 aligns across 12 bases. Trimming took 5 bases from V and 7 from J; bases not matched to a gene: 9. Looked up from germline, CDR1 is SGHTA and CDR2 is FQGNSA. The CDR3 has 16 residues. CDR3 in amino acids: CASSLLAGGSGNEQFF. In DNA form, the CDR3 reads TGTGCCAGCAGCCTACTAGCGGGAGGCTCCGGGAATGAGCAGTTCTTC.

V is TRBV18 and J is TRBJ2-5; 7 bases map to TRBD1. The CDR3 length is 13 residues. Germline CDR1 and CDR2: KGHSH and LQKENI. Trimming removed 8 bases from V and 2 bases from J; junction bases left unmatched: 5. CDR3 region: CASQTGVQETQYF. Here the CDR3 DNA reads TGTGCCAGCCAAACAGGGGTACAAGAGACCCAGTACTTC. The entire variable domain, with the rest obtained from reference TRBV18 and TRBJ2-5, is as follows: NAGVMQNPRHLVRRRGQEARLRCSPMKGHSHVYWYRQLPEEGLKFMVYLQKENIIDESGMPKERFSAEFPKEGPSILRIQQVVRGDSAAYFCASQTGVQETQYFGPGTRLLVL.